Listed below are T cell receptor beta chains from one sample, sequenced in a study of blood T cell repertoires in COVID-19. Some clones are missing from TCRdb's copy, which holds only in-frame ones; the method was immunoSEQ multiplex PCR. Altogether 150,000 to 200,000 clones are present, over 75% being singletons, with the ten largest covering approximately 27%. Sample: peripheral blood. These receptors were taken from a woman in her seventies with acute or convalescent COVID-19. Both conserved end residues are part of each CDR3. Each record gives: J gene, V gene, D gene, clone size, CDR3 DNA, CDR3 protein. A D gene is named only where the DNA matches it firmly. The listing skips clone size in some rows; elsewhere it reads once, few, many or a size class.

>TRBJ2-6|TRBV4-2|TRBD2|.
TGTGCCAGCAGCCCTGTCGGGGAGGGGTCTGGGGCCAACGTCCTGACTTTC
CASSPVGEGSGANVLTF
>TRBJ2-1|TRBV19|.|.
TGTGCCAGTAGTATAACGGGGGGCGTTGGTGAGCAGTTCTTC
CASSITGGVGEQFF
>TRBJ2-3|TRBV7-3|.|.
TGTGCCAGCAGCATCCAAGGAGGTGCAGATACGCAGTATTTT
CASSIQGGADTQYF
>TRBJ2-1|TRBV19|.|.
TGTGCCAGTAGTGTTAAATTGAGCTCCTACAATGAGCAGTTCTTC
CASSVKLSSYNEQFF
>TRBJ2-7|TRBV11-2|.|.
TGTGCCAGCAGCTTAGTTCGCGACGAGCAGTACTTC
CASSLVRDEQYF
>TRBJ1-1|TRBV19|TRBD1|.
TGTGCCAGTAGTATCCGACAGGGGATGCGAGCTGAAGCTTTCTTT
CASSIRQGMRAEAFF
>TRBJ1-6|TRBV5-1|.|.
TGCGCCAGCAGCTTGGGAGCGGGGGGCCCTAATTCACCCCTCCACTTT
CASSLGAGGPNSPLHF
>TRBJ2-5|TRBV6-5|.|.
TGTGCCAGCAGGCGCGGTGGCGAGACCCAGTACTTC
CASRRGGETQYF
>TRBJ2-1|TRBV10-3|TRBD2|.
TGTGCCACCGGAGATGGACTAGCGGGAGTTAATGAGCAGTTCTTC
CATGDGLAGVNEQFF
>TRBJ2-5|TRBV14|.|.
TGTGCCAGCAGCCAAGTTGGAGGGACAGAGACCCAGTACTTC
CASSQVGGTETQYF
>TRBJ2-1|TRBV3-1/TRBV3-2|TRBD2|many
TGTGCCAGCAGCCAAGGCGCAGGGCGGGGGGGAAATGAGCAGTTCTTC
CASSQGAGRGGNEQFF
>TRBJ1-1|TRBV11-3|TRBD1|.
TGTGCCAGCAGCCCAAGACAGGGGGCAATTGCCAGCTTGAACACTGAAGCTTTCTTT
CASSPRQGAIASLNTEAFF
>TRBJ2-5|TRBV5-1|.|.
TGCGCCAGCAGCTTACTGGGACAGCGGGCGGGGGAGACCCAGTACTTC
CASSLLGQRAGETQYF
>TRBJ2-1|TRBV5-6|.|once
TGTGCCAGCAGCTTGCCGGGGAGCTCCTACAATGAGCAGTTCTTC
CASSLPGSSYNEQFF
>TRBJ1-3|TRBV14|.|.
TGTGCCAGCAGCCGGGATAGGGTCGGCCGGGGGTCCTCTGGAAACACCATATATTTT
CASSRDRVGRGSSGNTIYF
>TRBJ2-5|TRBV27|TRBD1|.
TGTGCCAGCAGTCCCCGGAGTTACGGGACAGGGAGAGGGAAGACCCAGTACTTC
CASSPRSYGTGRGKTQYF
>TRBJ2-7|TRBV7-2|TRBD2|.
TGTGCCAGCAGCTTAGCGGGAGGGCCTGACGAGCAGTACTTC
CASSLAGGPDEQYF
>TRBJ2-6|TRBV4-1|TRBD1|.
TGCGCCAGCAGCCAAGAAACGGGACAGGGCCCTGGGGCCAACGTCCTGACTTTC
CASSQETGQGPGANVLTF
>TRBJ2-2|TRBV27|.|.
TGTGCCAGCAGTTTATCTCTCACCGGGGAGCTGTTTTTT
CASSLSLTGELFF
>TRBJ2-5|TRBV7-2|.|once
TGTGCCAGCAGCTTATTCAGGGCTGAGACCCAGTACTTC
CASSLFRAETQYF
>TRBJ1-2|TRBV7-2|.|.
TGTGCCAGCAGCCCCAGTATCACAGACAACTATGGCTACACCTTC
CASSPSITDNYGYTF
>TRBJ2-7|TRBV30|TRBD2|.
TGTGCCTGGAGCAGACTAGCGGGGTCCTACGAGCAGTACTTC
CAWSRLAGSYEQYF
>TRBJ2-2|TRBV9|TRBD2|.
TGTGCCAGCAGCGTAGATGGCGCGGGAGCCGGGGAGCTGTTTTTT
CASSVDGAGAGELFF
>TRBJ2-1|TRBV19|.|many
TGTGCCAGTAGTATAGGAACTAGTATGGATGAGCAGTTCTTC
CASSIGTSMDEQFF
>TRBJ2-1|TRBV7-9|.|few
TGTGCCAGCAGCTTAGAAGGGGGTGAGCAGTTCTTC
CASSLEGGEQFF
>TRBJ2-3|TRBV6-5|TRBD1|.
TGTGCCAGCAGTCGACAGGGAGTTAGCACAGATACGCAGTATTTT
CASSRQGVSTDTQYF
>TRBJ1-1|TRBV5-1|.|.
TGCGCCAGCAGCTTGATGAATACCGGGGCTGAAGCTTTCTTT
CASSLMNTGAEAFF
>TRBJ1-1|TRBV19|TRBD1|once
TGTGCCAGTAGTTTCGGGACAGGGGAAGTGGCCGAGGGCACTGAAGCTTTCTTT
CASSFGTGEVAEGTEAFF
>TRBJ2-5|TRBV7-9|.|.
TGTGCCAGCAGCATACTAGGGGAGACCCAGTACTTC
CASSILGETQYF
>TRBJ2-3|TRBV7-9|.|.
TGTGCCAGCATTCGGACTGGAATTTCAGATACGCAGTATTTT
CASIRTGISDTQYF
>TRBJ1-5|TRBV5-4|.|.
TGTGCCAGCAGCGCCGGCCGGGGCAATCAGCCCCAGCATTTT
CASSAGRGNQPQHF
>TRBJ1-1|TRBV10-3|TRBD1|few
TGTGCCATCAGCCGCGCGGGACAGGGGGCCACTGAAGCTTTCTTT
CAISRAGQGATEAFF
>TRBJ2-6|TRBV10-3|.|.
TGTGCCATCACTGCGAGCCGGGAGGCCAACGTCCTGACTTTC
CAITASREANVLTF
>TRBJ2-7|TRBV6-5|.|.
TGTGCCAGCAGTTCAACTTCCGGGGACGAGCAGTACTTC
CASSSTSGDEQYF
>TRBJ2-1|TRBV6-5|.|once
TGTGCCAGCAGTTACTCTTCTCCCTACAATGAGCAGTTCTTC
CASSYSSPYNEQFF
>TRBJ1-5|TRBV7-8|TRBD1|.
TGTGCCAGCAGCTTATTTGGACAGGGAGACTTTAGCAATCAGCCCCAGCATTTT
CASSLFGQGDFSNQPQHF
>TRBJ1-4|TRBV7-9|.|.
TGTGCCAGCAGCTTGGGTCAGGATAATGAAAAACTGTTTTTT
CASSLGQDNEKLFF
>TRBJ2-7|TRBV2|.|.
TGTGCCAGCAGTGACGCTCTGAACGGGGAGCAGTACTTC
CASSDALNGEQYF
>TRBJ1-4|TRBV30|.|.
TGTGCCTGGAGTGGTCGGGGTATTTCAACTAATGAAAAACTGTTTTTT
CAWSGRGISTNEKLFF
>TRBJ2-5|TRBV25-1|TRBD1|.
TGTGCCAGCAGAGGGACAGGGGTGATTGAGACCCAGTACTTC
CASRGTGVIETQYF
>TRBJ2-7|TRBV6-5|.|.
TGTGCCAGCACCACGACATCCTACGAGCAGTACTTC
CASTTTSYEQYF
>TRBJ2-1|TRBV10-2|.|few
TGCGCCAGCAGTATGAGCGGCAGGCCTAATGAGCAGTTCTTC
CASSMSGRPNEQFF
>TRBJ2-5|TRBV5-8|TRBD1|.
TGTGCCAGCAGCAAGAGGACAGGGGGTAAAGAGACCCAGTACTTC
CASSKRTGGKETQYF
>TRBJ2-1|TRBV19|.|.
TGTGCCAGTAGCCCCCGTCGGCGGGCAAGCTCCTACAATGAGCAGTTCTTC
CASSPRRRASSYNEQFF
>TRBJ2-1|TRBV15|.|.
TGTGCCACCAGCAGAGATTTTCGGGACAATGAGCAGTTCTTC
CATSRDFRDNEQFF
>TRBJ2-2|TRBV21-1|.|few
TGTGCCAGCAGCAAAGGGAAGGCAGTAGGGGAGGGCGGGGAGCTGTTTTTT
CASSKGKAVGEGGELFF
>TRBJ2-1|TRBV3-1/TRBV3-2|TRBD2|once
TGTGCCAGCAGCCAAGATCAGGCGGGAGGGAAGTTCTTC
CASSQDQAGGKFF
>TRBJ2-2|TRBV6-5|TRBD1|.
TGTGCCAGTAGGACAGGGGGCTTTACCGGGGAGCTGTTTTTT
CASRTGGFTGELFF
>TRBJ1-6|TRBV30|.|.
TGTGCCTCACAGGAGACCTATAATTCACCCCTCCACTTT
CASQETYNSPLHF
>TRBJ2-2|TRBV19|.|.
TGTGCCAGTACCCCGGACAGCGCGAACACCGGGGAGCTGTTTTTT
CASTPDSANTGELFF
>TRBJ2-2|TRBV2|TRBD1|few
TGTGCCAGCCTTCGGGACAGGGAAACCGGGGAGCTGTTTTTT
CASLRDRETGELFF
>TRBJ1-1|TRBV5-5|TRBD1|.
TGTGCCAGCAGTTTCGGGGGCGGGACAGCTGAAGCTTTCTTT
CASSFGGGTAEAFF
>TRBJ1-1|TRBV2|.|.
TGTGCCAGCAGTGCTCAGGTGGCCACTGAAGCTTTCTTT
CASSAQVATEAFF
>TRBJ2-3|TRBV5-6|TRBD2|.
TGTGCCAGCAGCCCACGGACTAGCGTCAGCACAGATACGCAGTATTTT
CASSPRTSVSTDTQYF
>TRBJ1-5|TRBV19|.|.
TGTGCCAGTAGTATACAGCTCGGAGACGCTAGCAATCAGCCCCAGCATTTT
CASSIQLGDASNQPQHF